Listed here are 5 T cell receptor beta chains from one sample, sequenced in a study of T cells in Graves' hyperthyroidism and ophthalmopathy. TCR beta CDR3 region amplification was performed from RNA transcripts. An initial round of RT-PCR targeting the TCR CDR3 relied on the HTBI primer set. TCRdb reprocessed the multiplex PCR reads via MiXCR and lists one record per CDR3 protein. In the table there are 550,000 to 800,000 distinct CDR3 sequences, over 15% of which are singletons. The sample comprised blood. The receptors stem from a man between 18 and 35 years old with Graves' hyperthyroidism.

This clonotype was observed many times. The CDR3 nucleotides read TGTGCCAGCAGTTTGACAGGGGCCTATGACATTCAGTACTTC. This gives the protein CASSLTGAYDIQYF. The chain carries TRBV28 and TRBJ2-4; 8 nucleotides line up with TRBD1. The ends lost 3 bases at V and 8 bases at J; junction bases unmatched: 6. Germline values: CDR1 MDHEN, CDR2 SYDVKM. The CDR3 consists of 14 residues.

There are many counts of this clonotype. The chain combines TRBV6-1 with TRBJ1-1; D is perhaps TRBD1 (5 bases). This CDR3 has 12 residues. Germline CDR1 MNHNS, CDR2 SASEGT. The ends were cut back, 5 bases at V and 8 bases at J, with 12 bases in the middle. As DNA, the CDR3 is TGTGCCAGCAGTCCCCGGACACTAGAAGCTTTCTTT. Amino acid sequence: CASSPRTLEAFF.

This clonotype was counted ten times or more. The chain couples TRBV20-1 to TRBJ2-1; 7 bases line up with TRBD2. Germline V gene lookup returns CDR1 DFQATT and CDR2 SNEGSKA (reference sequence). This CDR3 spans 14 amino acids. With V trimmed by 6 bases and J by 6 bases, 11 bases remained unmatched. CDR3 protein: CSAQGGSGSNEQFF. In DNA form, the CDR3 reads TGCAGTGCGCAAGGCGGGAGCGGGTCCAATGAGCAGTTCTTC.

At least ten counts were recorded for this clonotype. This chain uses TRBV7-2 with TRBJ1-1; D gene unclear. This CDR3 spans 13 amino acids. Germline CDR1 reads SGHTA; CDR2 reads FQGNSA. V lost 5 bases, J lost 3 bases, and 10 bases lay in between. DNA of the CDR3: TGTGCCAGCAGCCCCGTGATGGACACTGAAGCTTTCTTT. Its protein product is CASSPVMDTEAFF.

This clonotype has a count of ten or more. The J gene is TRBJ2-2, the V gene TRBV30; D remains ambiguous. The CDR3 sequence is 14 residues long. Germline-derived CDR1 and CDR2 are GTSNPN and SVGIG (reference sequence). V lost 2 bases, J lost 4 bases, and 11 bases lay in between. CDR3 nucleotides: TGTGCCTGGAGTTCTGTATCTGGCACCGGGGAGCTGTTTTTT. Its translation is CAWSSVSGTGELFF.